This TCR beta chain appears in the sequencing data of a study of blood T cell repertoires in COVID-19. Some clones are missing from TCRdb's copy, which holds only in-frame ones; the method was immunoSEQ multiplex PCR. There are about 110,000 clones in the sample; about 83% occur only once, and less than 5% lies in the top ten. V was cut by 4 bases and J by 5 bases, with 12 bases left in between. From germline, CDR1 is LGHDT and CDR2 YNNKEL (reference sequence). The CDR3 consists of 14 residues. The V gene is TRBV3-1 (or the pseudogene TRBV3-2), the J gene TRBJ2-1; no reliable D call. This clonotype was sampled from a woman aged 70-85 years with acute or convalescent COVID-19. Sequenced sample: peripheral blood. CDR3 coding DNA: TGTGCCAGCAGCCCTCAAAAACTAAACAATGAGCAGTTCTTC. It codes for CASSPQKLNNEQFF.